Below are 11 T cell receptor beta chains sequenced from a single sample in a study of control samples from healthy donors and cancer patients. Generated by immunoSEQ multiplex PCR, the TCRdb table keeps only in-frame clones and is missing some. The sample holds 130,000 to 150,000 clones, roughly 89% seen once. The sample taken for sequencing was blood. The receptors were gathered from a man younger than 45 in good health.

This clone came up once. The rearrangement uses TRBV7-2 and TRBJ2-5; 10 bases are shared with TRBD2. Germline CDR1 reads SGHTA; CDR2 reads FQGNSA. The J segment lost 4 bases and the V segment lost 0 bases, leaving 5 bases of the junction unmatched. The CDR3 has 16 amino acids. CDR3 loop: CASSLARLAGVETQYF. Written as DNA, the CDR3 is TGTGCCAGCAGCTTAGCGAGGCTAGCGGGAGTAGAGACCCAGTACTTC.

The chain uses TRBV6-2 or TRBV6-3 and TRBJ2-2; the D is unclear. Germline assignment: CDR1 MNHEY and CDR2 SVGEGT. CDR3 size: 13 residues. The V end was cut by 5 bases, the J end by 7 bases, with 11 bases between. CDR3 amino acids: CASSQRAGGELFF. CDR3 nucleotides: TGTGCCAGCAGTCAACGAGCTGGCGGGGAGCTGTTTTTT.

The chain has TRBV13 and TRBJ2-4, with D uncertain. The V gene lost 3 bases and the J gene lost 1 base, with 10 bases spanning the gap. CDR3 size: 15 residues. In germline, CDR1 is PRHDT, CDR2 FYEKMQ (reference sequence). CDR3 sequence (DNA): TGTGCCAGCAGCTTCGCGGAAGAGGCCAAAAACATTCAGTACTTC. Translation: CASSFAEEAKNIQYF.

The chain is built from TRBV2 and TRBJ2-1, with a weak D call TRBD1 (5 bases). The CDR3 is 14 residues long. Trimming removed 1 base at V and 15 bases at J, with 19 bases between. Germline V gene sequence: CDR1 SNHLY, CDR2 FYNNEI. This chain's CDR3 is CASSEGSGFPTGFF. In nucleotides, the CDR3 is TGTGCCAGCAGTGAAGGTAGTGGATTTCCAACAGGGTTCTTC.

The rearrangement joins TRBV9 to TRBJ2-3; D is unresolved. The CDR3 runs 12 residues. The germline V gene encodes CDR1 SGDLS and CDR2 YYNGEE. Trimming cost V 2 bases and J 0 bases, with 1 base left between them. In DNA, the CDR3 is TGTGCCAGCAGCGTTAGCACAGATACGCAGTATTTT. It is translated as CASSVSTDTQYF.

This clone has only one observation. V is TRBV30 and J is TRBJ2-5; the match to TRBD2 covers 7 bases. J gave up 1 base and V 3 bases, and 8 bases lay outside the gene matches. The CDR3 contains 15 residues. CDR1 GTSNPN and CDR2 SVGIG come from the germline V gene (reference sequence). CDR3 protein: CAWSLTGGGQETQYF. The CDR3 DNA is TGTGCCTGGAGCCTTACGGGGGGAGGCCAAGAGACCCAGTACTTC.

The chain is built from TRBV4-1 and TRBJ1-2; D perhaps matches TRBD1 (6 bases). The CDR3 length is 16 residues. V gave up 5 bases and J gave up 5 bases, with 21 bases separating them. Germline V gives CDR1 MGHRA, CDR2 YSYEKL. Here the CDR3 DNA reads TGCGCCAGCAGCGCCGTTGGGGGGCCTAGGGATTATGGCTACACCTTC. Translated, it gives CASSAVGGPRDYGYTF.

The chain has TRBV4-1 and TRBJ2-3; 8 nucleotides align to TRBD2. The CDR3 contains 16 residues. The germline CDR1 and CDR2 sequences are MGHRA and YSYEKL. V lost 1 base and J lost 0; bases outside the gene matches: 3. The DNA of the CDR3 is TGCGCCAGCAGCCAAGGGGCTAGCGGGAGCACAGATACGCAGTATTTT. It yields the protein CASSQGASGSTDTQYF.

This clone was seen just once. DNA for the CDR3: TGTGCCAGCAGTTTTTCTGCGGGAGGTCCCTACGAGCAGTACTTC. Amino acids: CASSFSAGGPYEQYF. V gene TRBV6-5 combines with J gene TRBJ2-7, with TRBD2 identical over 8 bases. The germline V gene encodes CDR1 MNHEY and CDR2 SVGAGI. This CDR3 comprises 15 residues. The V and J ends lost 4 bases and 2 bases, in that order; junction bases with no gene match: 7.

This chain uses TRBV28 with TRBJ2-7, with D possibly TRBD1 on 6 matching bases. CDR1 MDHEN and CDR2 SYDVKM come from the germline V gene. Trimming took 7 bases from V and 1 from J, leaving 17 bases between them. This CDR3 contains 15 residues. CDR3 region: CASNPPHRVSYEQYF. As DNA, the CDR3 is TGTGCCAGCAACCCCCCGCACAGGGTTTCCTACGAGCAGTACTTC. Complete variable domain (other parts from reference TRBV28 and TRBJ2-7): DVKVTQSSRYLVKRTGEKVFLECVQDMDHENMFWYRQDPGLGLRLIYFSYDVKMKEKGDIPEGYSVSREKKERFSLILESASTNQTSMYLCASNPPHRVSYEQYFGPGTRLTVT.

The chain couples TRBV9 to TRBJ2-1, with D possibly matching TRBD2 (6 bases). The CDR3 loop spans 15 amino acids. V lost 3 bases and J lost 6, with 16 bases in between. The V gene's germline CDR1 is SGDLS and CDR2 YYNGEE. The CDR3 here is CASSARLGLVNEQFF. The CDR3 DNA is TGTGCCAGCAGCGCTCGACTAGGTTTGGTCAATGAGCAGTTCTTC.